Below are 23 T cell receptor beta chains sequenced from a single sample in a study of T cell responses to AZD1222 COVID-19 vaccine. Data came from immunoSEQ multiplex PCR; TCRdb stores just in-frame clones and leaves some out. The profile shows more than 100,000 clones, 88% of them singletons. Sequencing used peripheral blood, obtained on day 0 of AZD1222 vaccination. The receptors stem from an adult in good health.

CDR3 amino acids: CASSEADRGGTDTQYF. The CDR3 DNA sequence: TGTGCCAGCAGTGAAGCGGACAGGGGCGGCACAGATACGCAGTATTTT. The chain recombines TRBV2 with TRBJ2-3; 9 nucleotides align to TRBD1. The CDR3 loop spans 16 amino acids. Germline lookup yields CDR1 SNHLY and CDR2 FYNNEI. With V trimmed by 0 bases and J by 1 base, 2 bases remained unmatched.

The chain is built from TRBV7-2 and TRBJ2-1, with TRBD2 identical over 9 bases. Unmatched junction bases numbered 9, after V lost 3 bases and J lost 6 bases. There are 16 residues in the CDR3. CDR1 SGHTA and CDR2 FQGNSA come from the germline V gene. Here the CDR3 DNA reads TGTGCCAGCAGCTTCGCCCCGGGACTAGCATCCAATGAGCAGTTCTTC. Translation gives CASSFAPGLASNEQFF.

The chain is built from TRBV19 and TRBJ2-2; 7 nucleotides agree with TRBD1. Per the germline V gene, CDR1 is LNHDA and CDR2 is SQIVND (reference sequence). The trim removed 5 bases at V and 3 bases at J, leaving 12 bases unmatched. CDR3 length: 17 residues. The CDR3 sequence: CASSCRGGSRDTGELFF. The CDR3 DNA follows: TGTGCCAGTAGTTGCAGAGGGGGCAGCAGGGACACCGGGGAGCTGTTTTTT.

This clone came up once. V gene TRBV18 combines with J gene TRBJ1-2, with 7 bases identical to TRBD1. The J segment lost 2 bases and the V segment lost 3 bases, leaving 6 bases of the junction unmatched. This CDR3 region has 15 residues. Germline CDR1 and CDR2: KGHSH and LQKENI. CDR3 amino acids: CASSPNRGGNYGYTF. CDR3 DNA: TGTGCCAGCTCACCCAACAGGGGTGGGAACTATGGCTACACCTTC.

V gene TRBV6-5 combines with J gene TRBJ1-2, with a tentative D call TRBD1 (6 bases). Germline loops: CDR1 MNHEY, CDR2 SVGAGI. V dropped 8 bases and J dropped 5 bases, with 15 bases sitting between them. The length of the CDR3 is 13 residues. The CDR3 sequence is CASDQGMGYGYTF. CDR3 in DNA: TGTGCCAGCGACCAGGGGATGGGATATGGCTACACCTTC.

The gene calls are TRBV7-2 and TRBJ1-6; D is ambiguous. The V gene's germline CDR1 is SGHTA and CDR2 FQGNSA. V was clipped by 7 bases and J by 3 bases, with 7 bases between them. The CDR3 sequence is 13 residues long. Here the CDR3 DNA reads TGTGCCAGCAAAGGAAGCTATAATTCACCCCTCCACTTT. Translated, it gives CASKGSYNSPLHF. Full variable domain (rest looked up from reference TRBV7-2 and TRBJ1-6): GAGVSQSPSNKVTEKGKDVELRCDPISGHTALYWYRQSLGQGLEFLIYFQGNSAPDKSGLPSDRFSAERTGGSVSTLTIQRTQQEDSAVYLCASKGSYNSPLHFGNGTRLTVT.

This clone was counted many times. The chain combines TRBV6-6 with TRBJ1-2; 11 bases map to TRBD1. Germline CDR1 MNHNY, CDR2 SVGAGI (reference sequence). V dropped 5 bases and J dropped 5; count of bases not matched to a gene: 10. The CDR3 has 16 residues. This CDR3 reads CASSRAGTGGSYGYTF. The DNA of the CDR3 is TGTGCCAGCAGTCGAGCCGGGACAGGGGGTAGTTATGGCTACACCTTC.

The chain couples TRBV5-4 to TRBJ1-3, with 7 bases identical to TRBD1. The CDR3 extends over 17 amino acids. CDR1 is SGHNT, CDR2 YYREEE, per germline (reference sequence). Trimming removed 0 bases from V and 2 bases from J; junction bases left unmatched: 8. The CDR3 DNA reads TGTGCCAGCAGCTTGGGCGGGGGACAGATTACTGGAAACACCATATATTTT. Protein product: CASSLGGGQITGNTIYF.

DNA for the CDR3: TGTGCCAGCAGCAGCAGGGACACCGGGCCCCAGCATTTT. It yields the protein CASSSRDTGPQHF. V and J are TRBV6-5 and TRBJ1-5, with D perhaps TRBD1 (6 bases). Trimming left V 6 bases short and J 9 bases short, with 15 bases between. There are 13 residues in the CDR3. Germline assignment: CDR1 MNHEY and CDR2 SVGAGI.

The V and J genes are TRBV18 and TRBJ2-3, with 7 bases identical to TRBD1. The CDR3 contains 15 residues. The germline V gene has CDR1 KGHSH and CDR2 LQKENI. J was trimmed by 0 bases and V by 1 base; bases with no gene match: 1. DNA for the CDR3: TGTGCCAGCTCACCACTACAGGGGAGCACAGATACGCAGTATTTT. It encodes CASSPLQGSTDTQYF.

V usage is TRBV6-5 and J usage is TRBJ1-4; D ambiguous. Per germline, CDR1 MNHEY and CDR2 SVGAGI. There are 14 residues in the CDR3. Trimming shortened V by 0 bases and J by 5 bases, and 7 bases separated the two germline ends. The CDR3 protein is CASSYSQQNEKLFF. The DNA for the CDR3 is TGTGCCAGCAGTTACTCGCAGCAAAATGAAAAACTGTTTTTT.

DNA of the CDR3: TGCGCCAGCAGCCCACCTATCGGACAGGGGGTGTACGAGCAGTACTTC. Amino acids: CASSPPIGQGVYEQYF. The chain has TRBV5-1 and TRBJ2-7, with 10 bases fitting TRBD1. Unmatched junction bases numbered 11, after V lost 4 bases and J lost 4 bases. Germline V lookup: CDR1 SGHRS, CDR2 YFSETQ. The CDR3 contains 16 residues.

About this clone: One end of the junction is discordant with germline, which a read error may explain. The chain recombines TRBV6-2 or TRBV6-3 with TRBJ2-7; 8 bases line up with TRBD1. The length of the CDR3 is 15 residues. Germline V lookup: CDR1 MNHEY, CDR2 SVGEGT. CDR3 DNA: TGTGCCAGCAGTCACTCCCCGGGACAGGAGATCCGGCAGTACTTC. Translating it yields CASSHSPGQEIRQYF.

The chain uses TRBV12-3 or TRBV12-4 and TRBJ1-1; D remains unclear. The CDR3 extends over 11 amino acids. The V and J ends lost 8 bases and 5 bases respectively, with 9 bases between them. In DNA, the CDR3 is TGTGCCAGCTCCACCCGGACTGAAGCTTTCTTT. It translates to CASSTRTEAFF.

The V call is TRBV5-4, the J call TRBJ2-2, with TRBD1 identical over 12 bases. The CDR3 consists of 14 residues. Germline-derived CDR1 and CDR2 are SGHNT and YYREEE (reference sequence). The trim removed 3 bases at V and 12 bases at J, leaving 6 bases unmatched. The CDR3 sequence is CASSWGQGADQLFF. CDR3 nucleotide sequence: TGTGCCAGCAGCTGGGGACAGGGGGCGGATCAGCTGTTTTTT. The variable domain in full, completed from reference TRBV5-4 and TRBJ2-2, reads ETGVTQSPTHLIKTRGQQVTLRCSSQSGHNTVSWYQQALGQGPQFIFQYYREEENGRGNFPPRFSGLQFPNYSSELNVNALELDDSALYLCASSWGQGADQLFFGEGSRLTVL.

The chain employs TRBV6-5 and TRBJ2-7; D possibly corresponds to TRBD2 (5 bases). The CDR3 runs to 14 residues. The V gene's germline CDR1 is MNHEY and CDR2 SVGAGI. The V and J ends lost 0 bases and 4 bases respectively, with 10 bases between them. In DNA form, the CDR3 reads TGTGCCAGCAGTTACTCTAACGGACTGTACGAGCAGTACTTC. It yields the protein CASSYSNGLYEQYF.

The genes are TRBV6-6 and TRBJ1-5; D is unresolved. CDR1 is MNHNY and CDR2 is SVGAGI in the germline V gene (reference sequence). The CDR3 sequence is 15 residues long. The V gene lost 0 bases and the J gene lost 0 bases, with 6 bases spanning the gap. The CDR3 reads CASSYSSYSNQPQHF. The CDR3 DNA reads TGTGCCAGCAGTTACTCCAGCTATAGCAATCAGCCCCAGCATTTT.

V gene TRBV10-3 combines with J gene TRBJ2-7, with TRBD2 matching over 7 bases. Germline CDR1 and CDR2: ENHRY and SYGVKD. Unmatched junction bases numbered 13, after V lost 6 bases and J lost 2 bases. This CDR3 has 16 residues. CDR3: CAIRGDGGTYPYEQYF. The CDR3 nucleotides read TGTGCCATCAGGGGGGACGGGGGGACGTACCCCTACGAGCAGTACTTC.

The chain combines TRBV4-2 with TRBJ2-3, with TRBD2 matching over 8 bases. The CDR3 has 16 amino acids. Losses at the gene ends were 4 bases for V and 4 bases for J; bases not matched to a gene: 10. Per the germline V gene, CDR1 is LGHNA and CDR2 is YNFKEQ. CDR3 coding DNA: TGTGCCAGCAGCCGGACGACTAGCGTGGTCTCAGATACGCAGTATTTT. As protein: CASSRTTSVVSDTQYF.

In DNA form, the CDR3 reads TGTGCCAGCAGTCGTCTCTCCGGTCAGCCCCAGCATTTT. Translated: CASSRLSGQPQHF. The chain employs TRBV12-3 or TRBV12-4 and TRBJ1-5; D is undetermined. Trimming left V 5 bases short and J 6 bases short, with 11 bases between. This CDR3 spans 13 amino acids.

This clone was detected only a few times. CDR3 nucleotides: TGTGCCAGCAGCTTGGGCATGGCGGAGCGGGTGTCCAAAGAGACCCAGTACTTC. It codes for CASSLGMAERVSKETQYF. The chain links TRBV5-6 to TRBJ2-5; D may be TRBD2 (6 bases). The germline CDR1 and CDR2 sequences are SGHDT and YYEEEE. The germline V and J ends were trimmed by 0 bases and 3 bases, with 21 bases remaining between them. The CDR3 is 18 amino acids.

The chain joins TRBV6-1 to TRBJ1-2; weak D call: TRBD1 (5 bases). There are 14 residues in the CDR3. Germline V gene data show CDR1 as MNHNS and CDR2 as SASEGT. V was trimmed by 3 bases and J by 0 bases, leaving 8 bases between them. The CDR3 spells CASSEGVSNYGYTF. The CDR3 DNA sequence: TGTGCCAGCAGTGAGGGGGTTTCTAACTATGGCTACACCTTC.

The chain recombines TRBV6-5 with TRBJ1-2; D not resolved. Germline values: CDR1 MNHEY, CDR2 SVGAGI. V gave up 6 bases and J gave up 5 bases, with 10 bases separating them. The CDR3 totals 12 residues. CDR3 sequence reads: CASRHELYGYTF. The CDR3 bases are TGTGCCAGCAGACACGAGTTATATGGCTACACCTTC.